These 32 T cell receptor beta chains were sequenced from one sample in a study of blood T cell repertoires in COVID-19. The data were produced by immunoSEQ multiplex PCR, yet TCRdb's version contains in-frame clones alone and is incomplete. Here the sample spans about 23,000 clones, roughly 94% being singletons. Sequencing used peripheral blood. The origin of the receptors is a woman in her 50s with active COVID-19.

This chain links TRBV11-2 with TRBJ1-1, with D hard to call. Trimming removed 3 bases at V and 4 bases at J, with 12 bases between. The CDR3 length is 14 residues. Germline lookup yields CDR1 SGHAT and CDR2 FQNNGV. The CDR3 here is CASSLGAPGTEAFF. Written as DNA, the CDR3 is TGTGCCAGCAGCTTGGGAGCTCCTGGCACTGAAGCTTTCTTT.

The chain combines TRBV11-2 with TRBJ2-1; 12 bases fit TRBD2. The V gene's germline CDR1 is SGHAT and CDR2 FQNNGV. The CDR3 runs to 14 residues. V lost 5 bases, J lost 8 bases, and 4 bases stayed unmatched. The CDR3 sequence is CASSPSGGAHEQFF. The CDR3 region has the DNA TGTGCCAGCAGCCCTAGCGGGGGGGCCCATGAGCAGTTCTTC.

The V call is TRBV9, the J call TRBJ1-5, with D perhaps TRBD1 (5 bases). The CDR3 runs 14 residues. From germline, CDR1 is SGDLS and CDR2 YYNGEE. The V end was cut by 4 bases, the J end by 6 bases, with 14 bases between. This chain's CDR3 is CASSPHGGVQPQHF. In DNA form, the CDR3 reads TGTGCCAGCAGCCCCCATGGGGGGGTTCAGCCCCAGCATTTT.

The V call is TRBV7-8, the J call TRBJ2-1; D is unresolved. V dropped 7 bases and J dropped 0 bases, with 16 bases sitting between them. The CDR3 runs 16 residues. Germline loops: CDR1 SGHVS, CDR2 FQNEAQ. The CDR3 region has the DNA TGTGCCAGCAACCTCGGTGTGCTTAGCTCCTACAATGAGCAGTTCTTC. Protein product: CASNLGVLSSYNEQFF.

The chain is built from TRBV11-1 and TRBJ2-3; 10 nucleotides align to TRBD1. J was trimmed by 1 base and V by 4 bases; bases with no gene match: 5. The CDR3 has 16 amino acids. Germline V gives CDR1 SGHAT, CDR2 FQDESV (reference sequence). CDR3 sequence (DNA): TGTGCCAGCAGCTCAAGACAGGGGGCAGGCACAGATACGCAGTATTTT. Amino acids: CASSSRQGAGTDTQYF.

The chain is built from TRBV18 and TRBJ2-3, with TRBD2 matching 13 bases. The CDR3 contains 16 residues. Trimming cost V 3 bases and J 4 bases; bases outside gene matches: 4. Germline CDR1 is KGHSH and CDR2 is LQKENI. CDR3 residues: CASSPVLAGGPDTQYF. The CDR3, as DNA: TGTGCCAGCTCACCTGTACTAGCGGGGGGGCCAGATACGCAGTATTTT.

J is TRBJ1-5 and V is TRBV9; the match to TRBD1 covers 9 bases. This CDR3 has 15 amino acids. Germline trimming cut 3 bases from V and 3 bases from J; bases unmatched to any gene: 4. The V gene's germline CDR1 is SGDLS and CDR2 YYNGEE. CDR3 sequence (DNA): TGTGCCAGCAGCGCGTGGGACAGGGACAATCAGCCCCAGCATTTT. Its protein product is CASSAWDRDNQPQHF.

This clone was seen a single time. This sequence joins TRBV5-1 and TRBJ1-1, with 7 bases fitting TRBD1. From germline, CDR1 is SGHRS and CDR2 YFSETQ. This CDR3 has 13 amino acids. V shed 4 bases and J 11 bases; nucleotides not matched to a gene: 11. The CDR3 DNA follows: TGCGCCAGCAGCACCGGACAGGCTTTGAATGCTTTCTTT. Translated: CASSTGQALNAFF.

The V gene is TRBV6-6, the J gene TRBJ1-1, with TRBD1 identical over 7 bases. V was pared by 5 bases and J by 5 bases, with 11 bases of the junction left unmatched. Germline lookup yields CDR1 MNHNY and CDR2 SVGAGI (reference sequence). CDR3 length: 15 amino acids. The CDR3 here is CASSLPTGIITEAFF. DNA for the CDR3: TGTGCCAGCAGTCTACCGACAGGGATCATAACTGAAGCTTTCTTT.

The chain employs TRBV28 and TRBJ2-7; D might be TRBD2 (7 bases). CDR1 MDHEN and CDR2 SYDVKM come from the germline V gene. The V gene lost 2 bases and the J gene lost 6 bases, with 17 bases spanning the gap. CDR3 size: 15 residues. This CDR3 reads CASSLGGAGGREQYV. CDR3 coding DNA: TGTGCCAGCAGTTTAGGGGGGGCCGGTGGCCGCGAGCAGTACGTC.

The chain uses TRBV19 and TRBJ2-2; the D is unclear. The CDR3 has 17 amino acids. V gave up 5 bases and J gave up 8 bases, with 24 bases separating them. Germline V CDR1 and CDR2: LNHDA, SQIVND (reference sequence). The CDR3 DNA sequence: TGTGCCAGTAGTTTCAGTGGTGGCCGTATAATTATTGGGGAGCTGTTTTTT. This codes for CASSFSGGRIIIGELFF. Using reference TRBV19 and TRBJ2-2 for the parts outside the CDR3, the full variable domain is DGGITQSPKYLFRKEGQNVTLSCEQNLNHDAMYWYRQDPGQGLRLIYYSQIVNDFQKGDIAEGYSVSREKKESFPLTVTSAQKNPTAFYLCASSFSGGRIIIGELFFGEGSRLTVL.

As concerns this clone: Other DNA sequences of this sample code for an identical CDR3. V and J are TRBV11-2 and TRBJ1-1; D not resolved. CDR1 and CDR2 from the germline V gene are SGHAT and FQNNGV. The CDR3 runs to 12 residues. Trimming shortened V by 5 bases and J by 3 bases, and 7 bases separated the two germline ends. For the CDR3, the DNA is TGTGCCAGCAGCCGTGACTACACTGAAGCTTTCTTT. This encodes CASSRDYTEAFF.

The chain links TRBV28 to TRBJ2-1; 10 bases align to TRBD2. V lost 7 bases, J lost 5 bases, and 5 bases stayed unmatched. The CDR3 spans 14 residues. CDR1 MDHEN and CDR2 SYDVKM come from the germline V gene. The CDR3 nucleotides are TGTGCCAGCATAGGAGCGGGAGGGGACAATGAGCAGTTCTTC. Residues: CASIGAGGDNEQFF.

The gene calls are TRBV27 and TRBJ1-6; TRBD1 agrees at 9 bases. The ends lost 5 bases at V and 9 bases at J; junction bases unmatched: 5. CDR1 and CDR2 from the germline V gene are MNHEY and SMNVEV (reference sequence). The CDR3 sequence is 14 residues long. The CDR3, as DNA: TGTGCCAGCAGTCCCGGACAGGGGCCTTCACCCCTCCACTTT. Encoded protein: CASSPGQGPSPLHF.

The chain employs TRBV2 and TRBJ1-5; TRBD1 aligns across 12 bases. The V and J ends lost 1 base and 4 bases, in that order; junction bases with no gene match: 8. The CDR3 has 18 amino acids. The germline V gene has CDR1 SNHLY and CDR2 FYNNEI. The CDR3 bases are TGTGCCAGCAGTGAAGGGGTGGGGACAGGGGGCCCAAATCAGCCCCAGCATTTT. As protein: CASSEGVGTGGPNQPQHF. The full variable domain, completed using reference TRBV2 and TRBJ1-5, is EPEVTQTPSHQVTQMGQEVILRCVPISNHLYFYWYRQILGQKVEFLVSFYNNEISEKSEIFDDQFSVERPDGSNFTLKIRSTKLEDSAMYFCASSEGVGTGGPNQPQHFGDGTRLSIL.

The chain couples TRBV5-1 to TRBJ2-5, with TRBD1 matching over 7 bases. CDR1 and CDR2 from the germline V gene are SGHRS and YFSETQ. With 5 bases clipped from V and 3 bases from J, the junction kept 10 bases outside the gene matches. There are 15 residues in the CDR3. CDR3 nucleotides: TGCGCCAGCAGACCCCTCGGGACAGACGAAGAGACCCAGTACTTC. The encoded protein is CASRPLGTDEETQYF.

V and J are TRBV21-1 and TRBJ2-5; the D call in the table, TRBD2, was not verified against the DNA. TRBV21-1 is a listed pseudogene. The length of the CDR3 is 14 residues. The CDR3: CASSTPEGGETQYF. As DNA, the CDR3 is TGTGCCAGCAGCACCCCGGAGGGAGGGGAGACCCAGTACTTC.

The chain employs TRBV7-8 and TRBJ2-3; maybe TRBD2 (7 bases). Germline values: CDR1 SGHVS, CDR2 FQNEAQ. There are 13 residues in the CDR3. The V gene lost 5 bases and the J gene lost 10 bases, with 16 bases spanning the gap. This chain's CDR3 is CASSPSGGAAQYF. The CDR3 DNA sequence: TGTGCCAGCAGCCCAAGTGGGGGGGCCGCGCAGTATTTT. Looking up the rest from reference TRBV7-8 and TRBJ2-3 gives the full variable domain: GAGVSQSPRYKVAKRGQDVALRCDPISGHVSLFWYQQALGQGPEFLTYFQNEAQLDKSGLPSDRFFAERPEGSVSTLKIQRTQQEDSAVYLCASSPSGGAAQYFGPGTRLTVL.

The V gene is TRBV2, the J gene TRBJ1-4; 7 bases map to TRBD1. The CDR3 runs 14 residues. Unmatched junction bases numbered 8, after V lost 6 bases and J lost 7 bases. Germline CDR1 is SNHLY and CDR2 is FYNNEI. The DNA of the CDR3 is TGTGCCAGCAGCCTAAGACAGGGTAGTGAAAAACTGTTTTTT. Protein sequence: CASSLRQGSEKLFF.

This clone occurred once. Here the CDR3 reads CASSPGLAGETQYF. The CDR3 DNA reads as TGTGCCAGCAGTCCGGGACTAGCGGGAGAGACCCAGTACTTC. This chain connects TRBV27 to TRBJ2-5, with 12 bases matching TRBD2. This CDR3 region has 14 residues. Germline V CDR1 and CDR2: MNHEY, SMNVEV (reference sequence). V gave up 5 bases and J gave up 4 bases; unmatched junction bases: 2.

The V gene is TRBV15, the J gene TRBJ2-1, with a weak D call TRBD2 (5 bases). The germline V and J ends were trimmed by 2 bases and 8 bases, with 19 bases remaining between them. This CDR3 contains 16 residues. Germline V lookup: CDR1 LNHNV, CDR2 YYDKDF (reference sequence). CDR3 bases: TGTGCCACCAGCAGAAACGGACTGCCACCCGGGGATGAGCAGTTCTTC. Protein sequence: CATSRNGLPPGDEQFF.

V is TRBV18 and J is TRBJ2-6; 10 nucleotides line up with TRBD1. J was trimmed by 0 bases and V by 1 base; bases with no gene match: 3. In germline, CDR1 is KGHSH, CDR2 LQKENI. This CDR3 comprises 18 residues. This CDR3 is CASSPRDRGNSGANVLTF. As DNA, the CDR3 is TGTGCCAGCTCACCACGGGACAGGGGTAACTCTGGGGCCAACGTCCTGACTTTC. Based on the CDR3 plus reference TRBV18 and TRBJ2-6, the full variable domain is NAGVMQNPRHLVRRRGQEARLRCSPMKGHSHVYWYRQLPEEGLKFMVYLQKENIIDESGMPKERFSAEFPKEGPSILRIQQVVRGDSAAYFCASSPRDRGNSGANVLTFGAGSRLTVL.

The rearrangement links TRBV28 to TRBJ2-7; 7 bases agree with TRBD1. The CDR3 consists of 19 residues. CDR1 and CDR2 (germline): MDHEN, SYDVKM. J gave up 1 base and V 6 bases, and 21 bases lay outside the gene matches. In DNA, the CDR3 is TGTGCCAGCAGCCCCATATTTTTAGGGACAGACGCTTGGTCCTACGAGCAGTACTTC. It is translated as CASSPIFLGTDAWSYEQYF. Together with reference TRBV28 and TRBJ2-7, the CDR3 gives the full variable domain: DVKVTQSSRYLVKRTGEKVFLECVQDMDHENMFWYRQDPGLGLRLIYFSYDVKMKEKGDIPEGYSVSREKKERFSLILESASTNQTSMYLCASSPIFLGTDAWSYEQYFGPGTRLTVT.

The chain recombines TRBV6-5 with TRBJ2-5, with TRBD1 matching over 8 bases. CDR1 is MNHEY, CDR2 SVGAGI, per germline. V lost 6 bases and J lost 3; bases outside the gene matches: 9. The length of the CDR3 is 15 residues. The CDR3 here is CASSFGNRGKETQYF. CDR3 coding DNA: TGTGCCAGCAGCTTCGGGAACAGGGGGAAAGAGACCCAGTACTTC.

The chain carries TRBV19 and TRBJ2-2; 10 positions match TRBD1. CDR3 length: 15 residues. Looked up from germline, CDR1 is LNHDA and CDR2 is SQIVND (reference sequence). The V gene end was trimmed by 7 bases and the J gene end by 5 bases; junction bases not matched to a gene: 7. CDR3 amino acids: CASIGRDRGTGELFF. The CDR3 DNA reads TGTGCCAGTATTGGGCGGGACAGGGGTACCGGGGAGCTGTTTTTT. Full variable domain (remainder filled in from reference TRBV19 and TRBJ2-2): DGGITQSPKYLFRKEGQNVTLSCEQNLNHDAMYWYRQDPGQGLRLIYYSQIVNDFQKGDIAEGYSVSREKKESFPLTVTSAQKNPTAFYLCASIGRDRGTGELFFGEGSRLTVL.

The gene calls are TRBV6-5 and TRBJ2-7, with 11 nucleotides matching TRBD1. Trimming at V came to 7 bases and at J to 7 bases, leaving 6 bases not matched to a gene. Germline assignment: CDR1 MNHEY and CDR2 SVGAGI. This CDR3 comprises 13 residues. The CDR3 bases are TGTGCCAGCACTGGACAGGGGGCGAGGGAGCAGTACTTC. Its protein is CASTGQGAREQYF.

The chain is built from TRBV6-6 and TRBJ2-7, with 8 bases lining up with TRBD1. Germline V gene lookup returns CDR1 MNHNY and CDR2 SVGAGI (reference sequence). V was clipped by 5 bases and J by 4 bases; unmatched bases: 7. The CDR3 has 14 residues. CDR3 region: CASSPGQGRYEQYF. CDR3 nucleotide sequence: TGTGCCAGCAGTCCTGGACAGGGAAGGTACGAGCAGTACTTC.

The chain uses TRBV5-1 and TRBJ1-3; 8 bases fit TRBD1. The CDR3 loop spans 15 amino acids. Germline CDR1 SGHRS, CDR2 YFSETQ. V gave up 0 bases and J gave up 4 bases; unmatched junction bases: 3. In nucleotides, the CDR3 is TGCGCCAGCAGCTTGGGGACAGGGACCGGAAACACCATATATTTT. Amino acid sequence: CASSLGTGTGNTIYF.

This clone was picked up a small number of times. The V call is TRBV10-1, the J call TRBJ1-1; tentative D call: TRBD1 (5 bases). Germline loops: CDR1 WNHNN, CDR2 SYGVQD (reference sequence). V lost 6 bases and J lost 0, with 8 bases in between. The CDR3 runs to 13 residues. CDR3 protein: CASRAGMNTEAFF. The CDR3 DNA reads as TGCGCCAGCAGAGCAGGGATGAACACTGAAGCTTTCTTT.

V gene TRBV19 combines with J gene TRBJ2-7; 7 nucleotides agree with TRBD2. Germline assignment: CDR1 LNHDA and CDR2 SQIVND (reference sequence). The length of the CDR3 is 13 residues. J was trimmed by 3 bases and V by 3 bases; bases with no gene match: 2. Here the CDR3 reads CASSIGEGYEQYF. CDR3 coding DNA: TGTGCCAGTAGTATCGGGGAGGGCTACGAGCAGTACTTC.

The chain couples TRBV6-5 to TRBJ2-7; 7 nucleotides agree with TRBD1. CDR3 length: 14 residues. J was trimmed by 3 bases and V by 6 bases; bases with no gene match: 8. CDR1 and CDR2 (germline): MNHEY, SVGAGI. The CDR3 region has the DNA TGTGCCAGCAGGCAAACTTGGACAGGCTACGAGCAGTACTTC. Translation: CASRQTWTGYEQYF.

This chain connects TRBV5-1 to TRBJ2-3; 7 bases line up with TRBD1. This CDR3 has 16 amino acids. Germline V gene data show CDR1 as SGHRS and CDR2 as YFSETQ. After removal of 4 bases from V and 3 bases from J, the junction contained 11 bases not matched to a gene. CDR3 in DNA: TGCGCCAGCAGCAAGGAGACAGGGTGGGCAACAGATACGCAGTATTTT. Its protein is CASSKETGWATDTQYF.